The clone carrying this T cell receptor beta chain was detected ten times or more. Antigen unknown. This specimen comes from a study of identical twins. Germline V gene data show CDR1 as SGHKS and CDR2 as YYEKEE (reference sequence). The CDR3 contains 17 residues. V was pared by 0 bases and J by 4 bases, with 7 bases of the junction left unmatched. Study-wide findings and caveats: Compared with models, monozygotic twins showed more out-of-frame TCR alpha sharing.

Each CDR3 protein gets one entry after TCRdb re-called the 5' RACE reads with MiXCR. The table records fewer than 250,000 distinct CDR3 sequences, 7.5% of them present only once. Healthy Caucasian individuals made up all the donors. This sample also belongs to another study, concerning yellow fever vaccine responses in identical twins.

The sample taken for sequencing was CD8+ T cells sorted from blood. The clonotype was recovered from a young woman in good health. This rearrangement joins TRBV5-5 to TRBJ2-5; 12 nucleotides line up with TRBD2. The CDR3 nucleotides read TGTGCCAGCAGCTTGGAGGCTAGCGGGAGGGCTGGAGAGACCCAGTACTTC. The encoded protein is CASSLEASGRAGETQYF.